This TCR beta chain originates from a study of blood T cell repertoires in COVID-19. Germline-derived CDR1 and CDR2 are LNHNV and YYDKDF (reference sequence). The V and J ends lost 3 bases and 6 bases respectively, with 20 bases between them. This CDR3 is built from 16 residues. This clone was recorded once. Method: immunoSEQ multiplex PCR; TCRdb's copy keeps in-frame clones and lacks some. The sample shows fewer than 250,000 clones, 87% of them seen only once. Clinical history as reported by participants underpinned cohort assignment. This sequence originates from a woman younger than 45 with acute COVID-19. Sequencing used PBMCs or T cells enriched from blood (not recorded which). This chain connects TRBV15 to TRBJ1-2, with a weak D call TRBD1 (6 bases). CDR3 amino acids: CATSRSEDQGLDGYTF. DNA of the CDR3: TGTGCCACCAGCAGGTCGGAGGACCAGGGGTTAGATGGCTACACCTTC. Filled out from reference TRBV15 and TRBJ1-2, the complete variable domain reads DAMVIQNPRYQVTQFGKPVTLSCSQTLNHNVMYWYQQKSSQAPKLLFHYYDKDFNNEADTPDNFQSRRPNTSFCFLDIRSPGLGDTAMYLCATSRSEDQGLDGYTFGSGTRLTVV.